A single sample is the source of the 9 T cell receptor beta chains below, sequenced in a study of regulatory T cells in long-lasting Graves disease. Time point here: newly diagnosed GD, antithyroid drugs for less than 3 months. From RNA extracted from PBMCs, the TCR library was made. With iRepertoire HTBI primers and Arm-PCR of CDR3 regions, TCR beta libraries were built. TCRdb processed the multiplex PCR reads anew with MiXCR; each CDR3 protein has one entry. The table has around 500,000 distinct CDR3 sequences, around 16% seen once. These data were also filed under a second study, of T cells in Graves' hyperthyroidism and ophthalmopathy.

The sample here was peripheral blood mononuclear cells (PBMCs), taken at new diagnosis, from a patient treated with antithyroid drugs. These receptors all come from a woman aged 35-65 years with Graves disease.

This clonotype was detected ten times or more. The V call is TRBV2, the J call TRBJ1-1; D not certain. The length of the CDR3 is 15 residues. Germline assignment: CDR1 SNHLY and CDR2 FYNNEI. V lost 6 bases, J lost 2 bases, and 16 bases lay in between. The CDR3 region has the DNA TGTGCCAGCAGGGGCCAGATTGGACCAAACACTGAAGCTTTCTTT. Translation: CASRGQIGPNTEAFF.

To note about this clonotype: The junction departs from germline at one end; a sequencing error may be responsible. This chain connects TRBV2 to TRBJ2-7; possibly TRBD1 for D (5 bases). The germline V gene encodes CDR1 SNHLY and CDR2 FYNNEI. The CDR3 contains 17 residues. The CDR3 here is CASSQEGFISGANVLTF. The CDR3 nucleotides are TGTGCCAGCAGCCAAGAAGGGTTCATCTCTGGGGCCAACGTCCTGACCTTC.

The V and J genes are TRBV11-2 and TRBJ1-6; perhaps TRBD1 as D (6 bases). V was trimmed by 0 bases and J by 3 bases, leaving 18 bases between them. Germline CDR1 SGHAT, CDR2 FQNNGV. This CDR3 spans 19 amino acids. The CDR3 DNA reads TGTGCCAGCAGCTTAGAGACAGTGAGAGGACAGTACTATAATTCACCCCTCCACTTT. Protein product: CASSLETVRGQYYNSPLHF.

In this sample, this clonotype turned up many times. The V call is TRBV2, the J call TRBJ2-1; 15 bases match TRBD2. The V and J ends lost 1 base and 10 bases, in that order; junction bases with no gene match: 5. The CDR3 loop spans 16 amino acids. Germline CDR1 and CDR2: SNHLY and FYNNEI. The CDR3, as DNA: TGTGCCAGCAGTGAAGGGACTAGCGGGGGGGGAGGAGAGCAGTTCTTC. Protein sequence: CASSEGTSGGGGEQFF.

This clonotype was detected ten times or more. The chain couples TRBV6-1 to TRBJ2-1; 10 nucleotides align to TRBD2. With V trimmed by 7 bases and J by 6 bases, 12 bases remained unmatched. Germline V gives CDR1 MNHNS, CDR2 SASEGT. This CDR3 is 16 amino acids long. For the CDR3, the DNA is TGTGCCAGCACTAGCGGGGGTCGTGCCCGGGGCAATGAGCAGTTCTTC. This encodes CASTSGGRARGNEQFF.

The chain has TRBV10-3 and TRBJ2-2; D is ambiguous. The V end was cut by 5 bases, the J end by 3 bases, with 7 bases between. The CDR3 runs to 13 residues. The germline V gene encodes CDR1 ENHRY and CDR2 SYGVKD. The CDR3 nucleotides are TGTGCCATCAGTAGACTTGACACCGGGGAGCTGTTTTTT. Its protein is CAISRLDTGELFF.

Many counts were recorded for this clonotype. The V and J genes are TRBV6-1 and TRBJ1-2; D call uncertain. This CDR3 contains 16 residues. Germline assignment: CDR1 MNHNS and CDR2 SASEGT. V shed 1 base and J shed 4 bases, with 16 bases lying between them. The CDR3 loop is CASSEGFKTPAYGYTF. The CDR3 nucleotides are TGTGCCAGCAGTGAAGGGTTCAAGACACCCGCCTATGGCTACACCTTC.

This clonotype was counted only a few times. The chain uses TRBV19 and TRBJ2-1, with 10 nucleotides matching TRBD1. The trim removed 5 bases at V and 10 bases at J, leaving 5 bases unmatched. The V gene's germline CDR1 is LNHDA and CDR2 SQIVND (reference sequence). This CDR3 spans 13 amino acids. The CDR3 is CASSSTTGGEQFF. The DNA for the CDR3 is TGTGCCAGTAGTTCAACGACAGGGGGCGAGCAGTTCTTC.

Only one count was recorded for this clonotype. This sequence joins TRBV9 and TRBJ1-5; D is unclear. Trimming took off 3 bases at V and 7 bases at J, with 14 bases between the two ends. The CDR3 has 14 residues. Germline lookup yields CDR1 SGDLS and CDR2 YYNGEE. CDR3 region: CASSASVELQPQHF. CDR3 in DNA: TGTGCCAGCAGCGCCTCCGTGGAGTTGCAGCCCCAGCATTTT.